The 13 T cell receptor beta chains presented below share a single source sample, sequenced in a study of blood T cell repertoires in COVID-19. Only in-frame clones appear in the TCRdb table, and some are missing; sequencing was by immunoSEQ multiplex PCR. This sample has hundreds of thousands of clones, with about 90% found just once. Source material: peripheral blood. All receptors come from a woman between 45 and 65 years old with COVID-19, enrolled during active disease.

This chain uses TRBV19 with TRBJ1-2; TRBD1 is a possible D gene (6 bases). CDR1 is LNHDA and CDR2 is SQIVND in the germline V gene (reference sequence). CDR3 length equals 13 residues. With 6 bases removed from V and 2 bases from J, the gap between germline ends came to 10 bases. Here the CDR3 reads CASRDSQNYGYTF. Written as DNA, the CDR3 is TGTGCCAGTAGGGACAGCCAAAACTATGGCTACACCTTC.

This chain links TRBV25-1 with TRBJ1-2, with TRBD1 as a possible D gene (5 bases). Germline assignment: CDR1 MGHDK and CDR2 SYGVNS. The V and J ends lost 1 base and 4 bases respectively, with 16 bases between them. This CDR3 contains 16 residues. The CDR3 sequence: CASSEFDGLGVYGYTF. The CDR3, as DNA: TGTGCCAGCAGTGAATTCGATGGGCTAGGGGTCTATGGCTACACCTTC.

The chain combines TRBV11-2 with TRBJ2-4; D gene ambiguous. The CDR3 sequence is 15 residues long. In germline, CDR1 is SGHAT, CDR2 FQNNGV. Trimming left V 0 bases short and J 6 bases short, with 12 bases between. CDR3: CASSLDRNPGNIQYF. DNA of the CDR3: TGTGCCAGCAGCTTAGATAGGAATCCGGGAAACATTCAGTACTTC.

The rearrangement joins TRBV29-1 to TRBJ2-5, with TRBD2 identical over 11 bases. This CDR3 comprises 18 residues. In germline, CDR1 is SQVTM, CDR2 ANQGSEA. The J segment lost 4 bases and the V segment lost 0 bases, leaving 13 bases of the junction unmatched. CDR3 amino acids: CSVEDRGIAGGPLETQYF. In nucleotides, the CDR3 is TGCAGCGTTGAAGATCGGGGGATAGCGGGAGGGCCCCTAGAGACCCAGTACTTC.

This chain joins TRBV19 and TRBJ1-1; D is ambiguous. V lost 1 base to trimming and J lost 4 bases, with 10 bases between them. The CDR3 consists of 14 residues. Germline CDR1 reads LNHDA; CDR2 reads SQIVND (reference sequence). The CDR3 loop reads CASSIAFGFTEAFF. CDR3 coding DNA: TGTGCCAGTAGTATAGCCTTCGGGTTCACTGAAGCTTTCTTT.

The genes are TRBV7-2 and TRBJ2-1; D is uncertain. The V gene lost 4 bases and the J gene lost 3 bases, with 10 bases spanning the gap. Germline V gene lookup returns CDR1 SGHTA and CDR2 FQGNSA. The CDR3 extends over 14 amino acids. The CDR3 DNA reads TGTGCCAGCAGCTACCCGACTGGCTACAATGAGCAGTTCTTC. Translation gives CASSYPTGYNEQFF. Filled out from reference TRBV7-2 and TRBJ2-1, the complete variable domain reads GAGVSQSPSNKVTEKGKDVELRCDPISGHTALYWYRQSLGQGLEFLIYFQGNSAPDKSGLPSDRFSAERTGGSVSTLTIQRTQQEDSAVYLCASSYPTGYNEQFFGPGTRLTVL.

This clone was picked up many times. This chain joins TRBV27 and TRBJ1-2; D unclear. CDR1 is MNHEY, CDR2 SMNVEV, per germline (reference sequence). The CDR3 is 16 residues long. V lost 0 bases and J 4 bases, leaving 15 bases between the germline ends. Here the CDR3 DNA reads TGTGCCAGCAGTTTATCAACACAGTTCTTCCCCTATGGCTACACCTTC. Translation gives CASSLSTQFFPYGYTF.

The chain recombines TRBV19 with TRBJ2-1, with TRBD2 as a possible D gene (5 bases). The CDR3 is 11 amino acids. Trimming cost V 3 bases and J 10 bases, with 7 bases left between them. Germline CDR1 is LNHDA and CDR2 is SQIVND (reference sequence). In DNA, the CDR3 is TGTGCCAGTAGTATGGCGGGCGAGCAGTTCTTC. Translating gives CASSMAGEQFF.

J is TRBJ2-7 and V is TRBV25-1; 7 nucleotides align to TRBD2. The CDR3 is made up of 16 amino acids. Trimming at V came to 4 bases and at J to 0 bases, leaving 9 bases not matched to a gene. The germline V gene encodes CDR1 MGHDK and CDR2 SYGVNS. CDR3 in DNA: TGTGCCAGCAGTGGGGGGGGTACGTTGAGCTCCTACGAGCAGTACTTC. It yields the protein CASSGGGTLSSYEQYF.

The CDR3 bases are TGTGCCAGCAGCTCCGGACTAGCGGGAGTTGGGTCCTACAATGAGCAGTTCTTC. Its protein is CASSSGLAGVGSYNEQFF. The chain combines TRBV11-2 with TRBJ2-1; TRBD2 matches 13 bases. This CDR3 is 18 amino acids long. Germline loops: CDR1 SGHAT, CDR2 FQNNGV. The J segment lost 1 base and the V segment lost 4 bases, leaving 7 bases of the junction unmatched.

Comment on this clone: A read error may produce the germline difference seen at one junction end. This CDR3 reads CASSNSGTTNEKLFF. CDR3 sequence (DNA): TGTGCCAGCAGTAACTCCGGGACAACTAATGAAAAACTGTTTTTT. The chain links TRBV6-5 to TRBJ1-4, with D uncertain. There are 15 residues in the CDR3. The germline V gene encodes CDR1 MNHEY and CDR2 SVGAGI.

The chain links TRBV11-1 to TRBJ2-5; unclear D gene. CDR3 size: 13 residues. V lost 7 bases to trimming and J lost 4 bases, with 13 bases between them. The germline V gene has CDR1 SGHAT and CDR2 FQDESV (reference sequence). CDR3 protein: CASTLPGLETQYF. In DNA form, the CDR3 reads TGTGCCAGCACACTTCCAGGATTAGAGACCCAGTACTTC.

The rearrangement joins TRBV18 to TRBJ2-1, with D perhaps TRBD2 (6 bases). The CDR3 has 16 amino acids. Trimming pared 2 bases from V and 5 bases from J, leaving 16 bases between. Per the germline V gene, CDR1 is KGHSH and CDR2 is LQKENI. Written as DNA, the CDR3 is TGTGCCAGCTCACCAGTACGAGGGAGGTACAACAATGAGCAGTTCTTC. Translation gives CASSPVRGRYNNEQFF.